These T cell receptor beta chains were read from a single sample in a study of T cell responses to AZD1222 COVID-19 vaccine. Sequencing was performed with immunoSEQ multiplex PCR; in TCRdb, only in-frame clones are kept and a portion is missing. The sample comprises 100,000 to 150,000 clones, 80% to 90% of which are singletons, and more than 5.5% rests with the top ten. The sequences come from peripheral blood, collected on day 0 of AZD1222 vaccination. The source is an adult in good health. The CDR3 runs from the conserved cysteine through the conserved F or W. The D gene is left open where the match is weak. Rows give clone size only sometimes, using once, few, many, or a class for an expanded clone.

D	J	V	size	DNA	CDR3
.	TRBJ2-6	TRBV19	.	TGTGCCAGTAGCTCGCCTGGCACCTTCAGCTCTGGGGCCAACGTCCTGACTTTC	CASSSPGTFSSGANVLTF
.	TRBJ1-1	TRBV19	once	TGTGCCAGGATCACTAAGTTTCTGAACACTGAAGCTTTCTTT	CARITKFLNTEAFF
TRBD1	TRBJ2-2	TRBV3-1/TRBV3-2	.	TGTGCCACCGGGGACAGGGATTACACCGGGGAGCTGTTTTTT	CATGDRDYTGELFF
.	TRBJ2-3	TRBV18	.	TGTGCCAGCTCACCGGGGACAGATACGCAGTATTTT	CASSPGTDTQYF
.	TRBJ1-5	TRBV28	.	TGTGCCACTCGGGGATCGAGCAATCAGCCCCAGCATTTT	CATRGSSNQPQHF
.	TRBJ2-7	TRBV4-3	.	TGCGCCAGCAGCCAAGTCAGGGAGCAGTACTTC	CASSQVREQYF
.	TRBJ2-6	TRBV10-2	.	TGCGCCAGCAGTGAGCGTAGATCTGGGGCCAACGTCCTGACTTTC	CASSERRSGANVLTF
.	TRBJ1-4	TRBV7-2	.	TGTGCCAGCAGCGTCAACAGTGGGGAAAAACTGTTTTTT	CASSVNSGEKLFF
.	TRBJ1-5	TRBV2	.	TGTGCCAGCAGTGACAATCAGCCCCAGCATTTT	CASSDNQPQHF
TRBD1	TRBJ1-2	TRBV29-1	.	TGCAGCGTCCCTGGACAGGGACTCTATGGCTACACCTTC	CSVPGQGLYGYTF
.	TRBJ2-5	TRBV11-3	.	TGTGCCAGCAGCCCATACTCAAGCCAAGAGACCCAGTACTTC	CASSPYSSQETQYF
.	TRBJ1-4	TRBV11-2	.	TGTGCCAGCAGCTTAGCGGCCAGGAGAGGGGAAAAACTGTTTTTT	CASSLAARRGEKLFF
.	TRBJ2-3	TRBV5-4	.	TGTGCCAGCAGCTTGGTCTCTAGGGGCACAGATACGCAGTATTTT	CASSLVSRGTDTQYF
.	TRBJ1-6	TRBV11-2	.	TGTGCCAGCAGCCCCAGAGCGGGGGGAAGCTCCTATAATTCACCCCTCCACTTT	CASSPRAGGSSYNSPLHF
.	TRBJ1-6	TRBV19	.	TGTGCCCTAGGGAGGGGGGACTCACCCCTCCACTTT	CALGRGDSPLHF
TRBD2	TRBJ2-1	TRBV29-1	.	TGCAGCGTTGCAGGTAGCGGGAGAATTGAGCAGTTCTTC	CSVAGSGRIEQFF
.	TRBJ1-2	TRBV6-9	.	TGTGCCAGCAGAGCCCCGGCCAAGTTGTATTATGGCTACACCTTC	CASRAPAKLYYGYTF
.	TRBJ1-3	TRBV7-9	.	TGTGCCAGCAGCTTCGGCGGACACCACTCTGGAAACACCATATATTTT	CASSFGGHHSGNTIYF
TRBD2	TRBJ2-7	TRBV19	few	TGTGCCAGTAAGACGGGGGGATACTCCTACGAGCAGTACTTC	CASKTGGYSYEQYF
.	TRBJ1-2	TRBV7-9	once	TGTGCCAGCAGCTTAGCGCTGGACGGCGCGGAGGGCTACACCTTC	CASSLALDGAEGYTF
.	TRBJ2-1	TRBV10-1	.	TGCGCCAGCAGCGGATACAGTCAAGGAGAGCAGTTCTTC	CASSGYSQGEQFF
.	TRBJ2-7	TRBV12-3/TRBV12-4	.	TGTGCCAGCGGAGGGGCTAGGGAGCAGTACTTC	CASGGAREQYF
TRBD2	TRBJ2-1	TRBV10-3	few	TGTGCCATCACCGGTACTAGCGGAGTCAATGAGCAGTTCTTC	CAITGTSGVNEQFF
.	TRBJ2-3	TRBV12-3/TRBV12-4	.	TGTGCCAGCAGTTTTTCAGGGGATACGCAGTATTTT	CASSFSGDTQYF
.	TRBJ2-5	TRBV20-1	.	TGCAGTGCTAGTGGGCCGCAAGAGACCCAGTACTTC	CSASGPQETQYF
TRBD1	TRBJ2-7	TRBV5-1	.	TGCGCCAGTGGTTCGGGACAGGTGACCTACGAGCAGTACTTC	CASGSGQVTYEQYF
.	TRBJ1-2	TRBV2	.	TGTGCCAGCAGGGAGATAGGCTACACCTTC	CASREIGYTF
.	TRBJ2-5	TRBV10-3	.	TGTGCCATCAGCCTGCCGAATCAAGAGACCCAGTACTTC	CAISLPNQETQYF
TRBD2	TRBJ2-7	TRBV5-1	once	TGCGCCAGCAGCTTGGGGAACGGGGGGGCGGACGAGCAGTACTTC	CASSLGNGGADEQYF
TRBD1	TRBJ1-2	TRBV2	.	TGTGCCAGCAGTGAAGGAGGACAGGAGACCTCCTTC	CASSEGGQETSF
TRBD1	TRBJ1-3	TRBV30	.	TGTGCCTGGAGCCCAGGGGGCAGTTCTGGAAACACCATATATTTT	CAWSPGGSSGNTIYF
.	TRBJ2-3	TRBV19	once	TGTGCCAGTAGCTCCGCGAGGAGCGGAGGCACAGATACGCAGTATTTT	CASSSARSGGTDTQYF
.	TRBJ2-5	TRBV5-6	.	TGTGCCAGCAGCTTCAACGAGGAGACCCAGTACTTC	CASSFNEETQYF
TRBD1	TRBJ1-4	TRBV24-1	.	TGTGCCACCAGTGATTACAGGGGTGAAAAACTGTTTTTT	CATSDYRGEKLFF
.	TRBJ2-1	TRBV11-2	.	TGTGCCAGCAGCTTAGATCGAGTCGAGCAGTTCTTC	CASSLDRVEQFF
TRBD2	TRBJ2-1	TRBV18	.	TGTGCCAGCTCACTGAGGGACTATCTCTACAATGAGCAGTTCTTC	CASSLRDYLYNEQFF
.	TRBJ2-1	TRBV5-1	.	TGCGCCAGCAGCCGCTCGGTTCCGCCTGAGGAGCAGTTCTTC	CASSRSVPPEEQFF
.	TRBJ1-4	TRBV4-1	.	TGCGCCAGCAGCCAAGATCGTCAGGGTGCAACTAATGAAAAACTGTTTTTT	CASSQDRQGATNEKLFF
TRBD1	TRBJ2-2	TRBV7-7	.	TGTGCTAGCAGCTCACAGGGGGTCGGGGAGCTGTTTTTT	CASSSQGVGELFF
.	TRBJ2-3	TRBV7-6	.	TGTGCCAGCAGCCTGACAGTACCAGGCACAGATACGCAGTATTTT	CASSLTVPGTDTQYF
.	TRBJ1-5	TRBV3-1/TRBV3-2	.	TGTGCCAGCAGCCAAGATCTGAATCAGCCCCAGCATTTT	CASSQDLNQPQHF
TRBD1	TRBJ2-7	TRBV5-1	.	TGCGCCAGCAGCCAGGGGGACTCCTACGAGCAGTACTTC	CASSQGDSYEQYF